This T cell receptor beta chain derives from a study of blood T cell repertoires in COVID-19. Germline V gene lookup returns CDR1 MNHEY and CDR2 SVGAGI. The V end was cut by 6 bases, the J end by 7 bases, with 15 bases between. The CDR3 is made up of 13 amino acids. Produced via immunoSEQ multiplex PCR; TCRdb's table is partial and in-frame only. The sample contains roughly 95,000 clones, approximately 84% of which appear only once. This TCR was recovered from a human donor in a cohort sampled during active COVID-19. V usage is TRBV6-5 and J usage is TRBJ2-5; possible D gene TRBD2, 6 bases. The sequencing input was peripheral blood. CDR3 region: CASRQEGLGTQYF. CDR3 nucleotide sequence: TGTGCCAGCAGGCAGGAGGGTCTGGGGACCCAGTACTTC.